The rows below give T cell receptor beta chains drawn from one sample of a study of blood T cell repertoires in COVID-19. TCRdb keeps only in-frame clones here, not all; method: immunoSEQ multiplex PCR. The top ten clones hold about a fifth of a sample with about 22,000 clones, 75% to 90% of them seen once. Material: peripheral blood. These receptors all come from a man older than 75 with active or convalescent COVID-19. Both conserved end residues are part of each CDR3. The D gene is left open where the match is weak. Clone sizes are given selectively: once, few, many, or a class where the clone is expanded.

j_call: TRBJ2-1; clone_size: NA; d_call: TRBD2; v_call: TRBV5-4; cdr3_aa: CASSQSGRPYNEQFF; cdr3_nt: TGTGCCAGCAGCCAAAGCGGGAGGCCCTACAATGAGCAGTTCTTC
j_call: TRBJ2-4; clone_size: NA; d_call: TRBD2; v_call: TRBV5-4; cdr3_aa: CASSSRRGSDIQYF; cdr3_nt: TGTGCCAGCAGCTCCCGACGCGGGAGTGACATTCAGTACTTC
j_call: TRBJ2-1; clone_size: NA; d_call: TRBD1; v_call: TRBV10-1; cdr3_aa: CASSESWTGSEQFF; cdr3_nt: TGCGCCAGCAGTGAGTCATGGACAGGGTCGGAGCAGTTCTTC
j_call: TRBJ2-3; clone_size: NA; d_call: TRBD2; v_call: TRBV7-2; cdr3_aa: CASSWGLAGGSDTQYF; cdr3_nt: TGTGCCAGCAGCTGGGGACTAGCGGGAGGATCCGATACGCAGTATTTT
j_call: TRBJ2-7; clone_size: NA; d_call: NA; v_call: TRBV7-8; cdr3_aa: CASSLIGLYEQYF; cdr3_nt: TGTGCCAGCAGCTTAATTGGACTCTACGAGCAGTACTTC
j_call: TRBJ2-5; clone_size: NA; d_call: TRBD1; v_call: TRBV19; cdr3_aa: CASSLDRGVETQYF; cdr3_nt: TGTGCCAGTAGCCTAGACAGGGGGGTCGAGACCCAGTACTTC
j_call: TRBJ2-3; clone_size: NA; d_call: TRBD2; v_call: TRBV3-1/TRBV3-2; cdr3_aa: CASSHWTSGNPDTQYF; cdr3_nt: TGTGCCAGCAGCCATTGGACTAGCGGGAATCCAGATACGCAGTATTTT
j_call: TRBJ2-5; clone_size: NA; d_call: NA; v_call: TRBV24-1; cdr3_aa: CATSDFDSQETQYF; cdr3_nt: TGTGCCACCAGTGATTTCGACAGCCAAGAGACCCAGTACTTC
j_call: TRBJ2-5; clone_size: NA; d_call: NA; v_call: TRBV5-1; cdr3_aa: CASSLGARGQETQYF; cdr3_nt: TGCGCCAGCAGCTTGGGAGCTCGGGGACAAGAGACCCAGTACTTC
j_call: TRBJ2-1; clone_size: NA; d_call: TRBD2; v_call: TRBV3-1/TRBV3-2; cdr3_aa: CASSQALSGSPTNNEQFF; cdr3_nt: TGTGCCAGCAGCCAAGCCCTTAGCGGGAGCCCAACCAACAATGAGCAGTTCTTC
j_call: TRBJ2-3; clone_size: NA; d_call: NA; v_call: TRBV3-1/TRBV3-2; cdr3_aa: CASSRRGGELDTQYF; cdr3_nt: TGTGCCAGCAGCCGAAGGGGGGGGGAGCTAGATACGCAGTATTTT
j_call: TRBJ2-2; clone_size: NA; d_call: TRBD2; v_call: TRBV5-1; cdr3_aa: CASGLAVNTGELFF; cdr3_nt: TGCGCCAGCGGACTAGCGGTTAACACCGGGGAGCTGTTTTTT
j_call: TRBJ1-2; clone_size: NA; d_call: TRBD1; v_call: TRBV16; cdr3_aa: CASSQSGQGGGYTF; cdr3_nt: TGTGCCAGCAGCCAATCAGGACAGGGCGGTGGCTACACCTTC
j_call: TRBJ2-3; clone_size: NA; d_call: TRBD1; v_call: TRBV24-1; cdr3_aa: CATDRGDTDTQYF; cdr3_nt: TGTGCCACCGACAGGGGTGACACAGATACGCAGTATTTT
j_call: TRBJ2-1; clone_size: NA; d_call: TRBD2; v_call: TRBV3-1/TRBV3-2; cdr3_aa: CASSRWGGSSYNEQLF; cdr3_nt: TGTGCCAGCAGCCGGTGGGGCGGGAGCTCCTACAATGAGCAGCTCTTC
j_call: TRBJ2-3; clone_size: NA; d_call: NA; v_call: TRBV2; cdr3_aa: CASSDLGLDGDTQYF; cdr3_nt: TGTGCCAGCAGTGATCTAGGACTGGATGGGGATACGCAGTATTTT
j_call: TRBJ2-1; clone_size: NA; d_call: TRBD2; v_call: TRBV19; cdr3_aa: CASSPGTSGGAYNEQFF; cdr3_nt: TGTGCCAGTAGTCCTGGGACTAGCGGGGGGGCTTACAATGAGCAGTTCTTC
j_call: TRBJ1-5; clone_size: NA; d_call: TRBD1; v_call: TRBV2; cdr3_aa: CASSKTGFLSNQPQHF; cdr3_nt: TGTGCCAGCAGTAAGACAGGGTTTCTGAGCAATCAGCCCCAGCATTTT
j_call: TRBJ2-7; clone_size: NA; d_call: NA; v_call: TRBV6-2/TRBV6-3; cdr3_aa: CASSYGRGPYEQYF; cdr3_nt: TGTGCCAGCAGTTACGGTCGTGGGCCCTACGAGCAGTACTTC
j_call: TRBJ2-7; clone_size: once; d_call: NA; v_call: TRBV11-2; cdr3_aa: CASSLMTENYEQYF; cdr3_nt: TGTGCCAGCAGCTTGATGACAGAAAACTACGAGCAGTACTTC
j_call: TRBJ1-6; clone_size: few; d_call: TRBD1; v_call: TRBV7-9; cdr3_aa: CASSVQGGHNSPLHF; cdr3_nt: TGTGCCAGCAGCGTACAGGGGGGTCATAATTCACCCCTCCACTTT
j_call: TRBJ2-2; clone_size: NA; d_call: NA; v_call: TRBV5-1; cdr3_aa: CASSLVAGVTGELFF; cdr3_nt: TGCGCCAGCAGCTTGGTGGCAGGGGTTACCGGGGAGCTGTTTTTT
j_call: TRBJ1-6; clone_size: NA; d_call: TRBD1; v_call: TRBV5-6; cdr3_aa: CASSSKWDSDSPLHF; cdr3_nt: TGTGCCAGCAGCTCAAAATGGGACAGCGATTCACCCCTCCACTTT
j_call: TRBJ2-7; clone_size: NA; d_call: NA; v_call: TRBV5-1; cdr3_aa: CASTYFVGPGYEQYF; cdr3_nt: TGCGCCAGCACCTATTTCGTCGGCCCCGGGTACGAGCAGTACTTC
j_call: TRBJ1-2; clone_size: NA; d_call: NA; v_call: TRBV7-2; cdr3_aa: CASSPGDGGVSGYTF; cdr3_nt: TGTGCCAGCAGCCCCGGCGATGGGGGGGTGAGCGGCTACACCTTC
j_call: TRBJ1-6; clone_size: NA; d_call: NA; v_call: TRBV5-4; cdr3_aa: CASSLGQFNNSPLHF; cdr3_nt: TGTGCCAGCAGCTTGGGGCAGTTCAATAATTCACCCCTCCACTTT
j_call: TRBJ1-2; clone_size: NA; d_call: NA; v_call: TRBV18; cdr3_aa: CASSLMTGRLNYGYTF; cdr3_nt: TGTGCCAGCTCACTCATGACAGGACGGCTTAACTATGGCTACACCTTC
j_call: TRBJ2-7; clone_size: NA; d_call: TRBD1; v_call: TRBV11-3; cdr3_aa: CASSRAGQGAYEQYF; cdr3_nt: TGTGCCAGCAGCCGGGCGGGACAGGGGGCCTACGAGCAGTACTTC
j_call: TRBJ2-1; clone_size: NA; d_call: NA; v_call: TRBV5-6; cdr3_aa: CASSLTTAGYNEQFF; cdr3_nt: TGTGCCAGCAGCTTGACAACAGCAGGTTACAATGAGCAGTTCTTC
j_call: TRBJ2-2; clone_size: once; d_call: NA; v_call: TRBV6-5; cdr3_aa: CASSLQGNGELFF; cdr3_nt: TGTGCCAGCAGCCTACAGGGAAACGGGGAGCTGTTTTTT
j_call: TRBJ2-5; clone_size: NA; d_call: NA; v_call: TRBV3-1/TRBV3-2; cdr3_aa: CASSQDWSSETQYF; cdr3_nt: TGTGCCAGCAGCCAAGATTGGAGTTCCGAGACCCAGTACTTC
j_call: TRBJ2-3; clone_size: NA; d_call: NA; v_call: TRBV29-1; cdr3_aa: CSVEDLQGPGTDTQYF; cdr3_nt: TGCAGCGTTGAAGATCTTCAGGGCCCAGGCACAGATACGCAGTATTTT
j_call: TRBJ1-2; clone_size: NA; d_call: TRBD1; v_call: TRBV5-1; cdr3_aa: CASSIRQGPNYGYTF; cdr3_nt: TGCGCCAGCAGCATAAGACAGGGTCCTAACTATGGCTACACCTTC
j_call: TRBJ2-7; clone_size: NA; d_call: NA; v_call: TRBV15; cdr3_aa: CATSSPYEQYF; cdr3_nt: TGTGCCACCAGCAGTCCGTACGAGCAGTACTTC
j_call: TRBJ1-5; clone_size: NA; d_call: TRBD1; v_call: TRBV28; cdr3_aa: CASSSGQGIQPQHF; cdr3_nt: TGTGCCAGCAGTTCAGGACAGGGTATTCAGCCCCAGCATTTT
j_call: TRBJ1-5; clone_size: once; d_call: NA; v_call: TRBV2; cdr3_aa: CASSSTGYSNQPQHF; cdr3_nt: TGTGCCAGCAGTTCTACAGGGTATAGCAATCAGCCCCAGCATTTT
j_call: TRBJ1-2; clone_size: NA; d_call: NA; v_call: TRBV7-2; cdr3_aa: CASSLAGAFGYTF; cdr3_nt: TGTGCCAGCAGCTTAGCGGGGGCTTTTGGCTACACCTTC
j_call: TRBJ2-5; clone_size: NA; d_call: NA; v_call: TRBV19; cdr3_aa: CASGGQETQYF; cdr3_nt: TGTGCCAGCGGGGGACAAGAGACCCAGTACTTC
j_call: TRBJ2-5; clone_size: NA; d_call: NA; v_call: TRBV18; cdr3_aa: CASSPPSLQFKEETQYF; cdr3_nt: TGTGCCAGCTCACCACCTTCTTTACAGTTTAAGGAAGAGACCCAGTACTTC
j_call: TRBJ2-2; clone_size: NA; d_call: NA; v_call: TRBV7-8; cdr3_aa: CASSSSDTGELFF; cdr3_nt: TGTGCCAGCAGCTCATCAGACACCGGGGAGCTGTTTTTT
j_call: TRBJ1-4; clone_size: NA; d_call: TRBD1; v_call: TRBV6-5; cdr3_aa: CASRLQGANEKLFF; cdr3_nt: TGTGCCAGCAGGCTACAGGGGGCAAACGAAAAACTGTTTTTT
j_call: TRBJ2-1; clone_size: NA; d_call: TRBD1; v_call: TRBV27; cdr3_aa: CASSRDRGDNEQFF; cdr3_nt: TGTGCCAGTAGCCGGGACAGGGGGGACAATGAGCAGTTCTTC
j_call: TRBJ2-7; clone_size: NA; d_call: NA; v_call: TRBV5-6; cdr3_aa: CASSSLRTGEQYF; cdr3_nt: TGTGCCAGCAGCTCGCTAAGGACTGGCGAGCAGTACTTC
j_call: TRBJ2-5; clone_size: NA; d_call: NA; v_call: TRBV30; cdr3_aa: CAWSVRGGHCSQETQYF; cdr3_nt: TGTGCCTGGAGTGTAAGGGGGGGCCATTGTTCTCAAGAGACCCAGTACTTC
j_call: TRBJ1-1; clone_size: NA; d_call: TRBD1; v_call: TRBV4-3; cdr3_aa: CASSVQGEYTEAFF; cdr3_nt: TGCGCCAGCAGCGTACAGGGGGAGTACACTGAAGCTTTCTTT
j_call: TRBJ2-3; clone_size: NA; d_call: TRBD1; v_call: TRBV15; cdr3_aa: CATSREDREEDTQYF; cdr3_nt: TGTGCCACCAGCAGAGAGGACAGGGAGGAAGATACGCAGTATTTT
j_call: TRBJ2-1; clone_size: NA; d_call: TRBD2; v_call: TRBV5-4; cdr3_aa: CASSLGRGVSYNEQFF; cdr3_nt: TGTGCCAGCAGCTTGGGGCGGGGGGTTTCCTACAATGAGCAGTTCTTC
j_call: TRBJ1-2; clone_size: NA; d_call: TRBD1; v_call: TRBV3-1/TRBV3-2; cdr3_aa: CASSQGEPGQGANYGYTF; cdr3_nt: TGTGCCAGCAGCCAAGGTGAACCGGGACAGGGGGCTAACTATGGCTACACCTTC
j_call: TRBJ2-7; clone_size: NA; d_call: NA; v_call: TRBV5-1; cdr3_aa: CASSLAPGIAYEQYF; cdr3_nt: TGCGCCAGCAGCTTGGCCCCAGGGATTGCCTACGAGCAGTACTTC
j_call: TRBJ2-3; clone_size: NA; d_call: TRBD2; v_call: TRBV5-1; cdr3_aa: CASRSSGEGDTQYF; cdr3_nt: TGCGCCAGCCGATCTAGCGGGGAGGGCGATACGCAGTATTTT
j_call: TRBJ2-1; clone_size: once; d_call: NA; v_call: TRBV5-1; cdr3_aa: CASSPFRDEQFF; cdr3_nt: TGCGCCAGCAGCCCGTTCCGGGATGAGCAGTTCTTC
j_call: TRBJ2-7; clone_size: NA; d_call: TRBD1; v_call: TRBV6-6; cdr3_aa: CASSYGTGGYEQYF; cdr3_nt: TGTGCCAGCAGTTACGGGACAGGGGGCTACGAGCAGTACTTC
j_call: TRBJ1-2; clone_size: NA; d_call: TRBD1; v_call: TRBV7-8; cdr3_aa: CASSPRTGKERYGYTF; cdr3_nt: TGTGCCAGCAGCCCCCGGACAGGGAAGGAGAGATATGGCTACACCTTC
j_call: TRBJ2-2; clone_size: NA; d_call: TRBD2; v_call: TRBV6-6; cdr3_aa: CASSRTLTGGPPTGELFF; cdr3_nt: TGTGCCAGCAGTCGGACCTTAACGGGGGGGCCGCCCACCGGGGAGCTGTTTTTT
j_call: TRBJ2-7; clone_size: NA; d_call: TRBD2; v_call: TRBV3-1/TRBV3-2; cdr3_aa: CASSPGGSRHEQYF; cdr3_nt: TGTGCCAGCAGCCCGGGAGGCAGCCGCCACGAGCAGTACTTC
j_call: TRBJ1-3; clone_size: NA; d_call: NA; v_call: TRBV2; cdr3_aa: CASTLVRPSSTSGNTIYF; cdr3_nt: TGTGCCAGCACCCTAGTAAGGCCGTCCAGTACCTCTGGAAACACCATATATTTT
j_call: TRBJ2-6; clone_size: NA; d_call: NA; v_call: TRBV6-6; cdr3_aa: CASSYHSSGANVLTF; cdr3_nt: TGTGCCAGCAGTTACCACAGCTCTGGGGCCAACGTCCTGACTTTC
j_call: TRBJ2-1; clone_size: NA; d_call: NA; v_call: TRBV10-3; cdr3_aa: CAISAREQVRNEQFF; cdr3_nt: TGTGCCATCAGTGCCCGAGAACAGGTAAGGAATGAGCAGTTCTTC
j_call: TRBJ2-1; clone_size: NA; d_call: TRBD1; v_call: TRBV28; cdr3_aa: CASSTPGQLNNEQFF; cdr3_nt: TGTGCCAGCAGCACCCCGGGACAGCTAAACAATGAGCAGTTCTTC
j_call: TRBJ2-3; clone_size: once; d_call: TRBD1; v_call: TRBV10-3; cdr3_aa: CAAQGDVFTDTQYF; cdr3_nt: TGTGCCGCCCAGGGGGACGTGTTCACAGATACGCAGTATTTT